Listed below are T cell receptor beta chains from one sample, sequenced in a study of blood T cells in healthy people across ages. Via MiXCR, TCRdb re-called the 5' RACE reads, giving one row per CDR3 protein. This sample has some 1.6 million distinct CDR3 sequences, with around 35% found just once. Input material: blood. These receptors all come from a woman aged 25 to 39 in good health. Each CDR3 is given with its conserved first and last residue. A D gene is named only where the DNA matches it firmly. Not all rows give a size; the values are once, few, many and, for expanded clones, a class.

V gene	clone size	J gene	D gene	CDR3 protein	CDR3 DNA
TRBV9	few	TRBJ2-5	TRBD2	CASSATGLAYQETQYF	TGTGCCAGCAGCGCGACGGGACTAGCGTACCAAGAGACCCAGTACTTC
TRBV20-1	-	TRBJ2-1	TRBD2	CSASLGGYERFF	TGCAGTGCTAGCCTGGGGGGGTATGAGCGGTTCTTC
TRBV20-1	-	TRBJ2-2	-	CSARDGRFGELFF	TGCAGTGCTAGAGATGGTCGATTTGGGGAGCTGTTTTTT
TRBV12-3/TRBV12-4	-	TRBJ2-4	TRBD2	CASSSQAGGPFAKNIQYF	TGTGCCAGCAGTTCCCAGGCGGGAGGGCCTTTTGCCAAAAACATTCAGTACTTC
TRBV13	many	TRBJ2-3	-	CASSFGADDTQYF	TGTGCCAGCAGCTTCGGGGCTGACGATACGCAGTATTTT
TRBV9	-	TRBJ1-4	-	CASSVGPEEKLFF	TGTGCCAGCAGCGTAGGGCCAGAAGAAAAACTGTTTTTT
TRBV5-1	few	TRBJ2-2	TRBD2	CASRLAGGFANTGELFF	TGCGCCAGCCGTCTAGCGGGGGGGTTCGCGAACACCGGGGAGCTGTTTTTT
TRBV6-1	-	TRBJ2-1	TRBD1	CASSGGQGNLNEQFF	TGTGCCAGCAGTGGAGGACAGGGGAATCTAAATGAGCAGTTCTTC
TRBV3-1	-	TRBJ2-1	TRBD2	CASSQDIQREAYNEQFF	TGTGCCAGCAGCCAAGACATCCAGCGGGAGGCCTACAATGAGCAGTTCTTC
TRBV3-1	-	TRBJ1-2	TRBD1	CASSQGPTGLAYGYTF	TGTGCCAGCAGCCAAGGACCGACAGGGTTGGCCTATGGCTACACCTTC
TRBV6-2/TRBV6-3	-	TRBJ2-4	-	CASSTGTARLAKNIQYF	TGTGCCAGCAGTACTGGGACTGCCCGTCTAGCCAAAAACATTCAGTACTTC
TRBV6-2/TRBV6-3	few	TRBJ1-5	-	CASRSARAQHF	TGTGCCAGCAGAAGTGCCAGGGCCCAGCATTTT
TRBV6-6	few	TRBJ2-1	TRBD2	CASSALGGSGRRNEQFF	TGTGCCAGCAGTGCCCTCGGGGGTAGCGGGAGACGCAATGAGCAGTTCTTC
TRBV5-4	-	TRBJ2-1	-	CASSYGQGGYNEQFF	TGTGCCAGCAGCTATGGGCAGGGGGGGTACAATGAGCAGTTCTTC
TRBV5-1	few	TRBJ1-4	-	CASSLDRAEKLFF	TGCGCCAGCAGCTTGGACAGGGCTGAAAAACTGTTTTTT
TRBV6-1	-	TRBJ1-1	-	CVSTKDGYTEAFF	TGTGTCAGCACAAAGGACGGTTACACTGAAGCTTTCTTT
TRBV7-7	few	TRBJ2-7	TRBD1	CASSPTIGTGPSYEQYF	TGTGCCAGCAGCCCCACCATCGGGACAGGGCCCTCCTACGAGCAGTACTTC
TRBV4-1	few	TRBJ1-2	-	CASSQGSEEANYGYTF	TGCGCCAGCAGCCAAGGGTCAGAGGAAGCTAACTATGGCTACACCTTC
TRBV10-3	-	TRBJ2-3	TRBD2	CAISDKTSSDTQYF	TGTGCCATCAGTGACAAGACTAGCTCAGATACGCAGTATTTT
TRBV20-1	few	TRBJ2-5	-	CSARDPQASQYF	TGCAGTGCTAGAGATCCCCAGGCGTCTCAGTACTTC
TRBV4-1	few	TRBJ1-6	-	CASSQPHEGGQSPLHF	TGCGCCAGCAGCCAACCCCATGAGGGAGGGCAATCACCCCTCCACTTT
TRBV29-1	-	TRBJ1-1	-	CSVVQGHTETFF	TGCAGCGTTGTGCAGGGGCACACTGAAACTTTCTTT
TRBV5-1	-	TRBJ2-5	TRBD2	CASSLGTSGTGKETQYF	TGCGCCAGCAGCTTGGGGACTAGCGGGACGGGAAAGGAGACCCAGTACTTC
TRBV9	many	TRBJ2-7	TRBD1	CASSGSGTGGYEQYF	TGTGCCAGCAGTGGCTCCGGGACAGGGGGCTACGAGCAGTACTTC
TRBV7-6	-	TRBJ2-1	TRBD1	CASSLGGQGSPFF	TGTGCCAGCAGCTTAGGGGGACAGGGAAGTCCGTTCTTC
TRBV25-1	few	TRBJ1-1	-	CASSEWAGNTEAFF	TGTGCCAGCAGTGAATGGGCGGGGAATACTGAAGCTTTCTTT
TRBV7-9	-	TRBJ2-5	-	CASTNEGTGLETQYF	TGTGCCAGCACCAATGAGGGAACAGGGTTAGAGACCCAGTACTTC
TRBV5-1	few	TRBJ2-5	-	CASTRGNGETQYF	TGCGCCAGCACGCGGGGTAACGGGGAGACCCAGTACTTC
TRBV28	-	TRBJ1-5	-	CASMGKGRGTPQHF	TGTGCCAGCATGGGGAAGGGCAGGGGAACGCCCCAGCATTTT
TRBV2	-	TRBJ2-5	TRBD2	CASLPLVTSVFVETQYF	TGTGCCAGCCTCCCCCTTGTGACTAGCGTATTTGTGGAGACCCAGTACTTC
TRBV5-4	-	TRBJ2-3	-	CASGQRAGTDTQYF	TGTGCCAGCGGGCAGCGTGCCGGCACAGATACGCAGTATTTT
TRBV6-1	few	TRBJ2-1	-	CASKGGLSYNEQFF	TGTGCCAGCAAGGGAGGCCTCTCCTACAATGAGCAGTTCTTC
TRBV7-2	-	TRBJ2-3	TRBD1	CASSSKTGGASDTQYF	TGTGCCAGCAGCTCTAAGACAGGGGGCGCGTCGGATACGCAGTATTTT
TRBV2	many	TRBJ2-5	-	CASSGRQAQETQYF	TGTGCCAGCAGTGGTCGGCAGGCCCAAGAGACCCAGTACTTC
TRBV20-1	many	TRBJ1-2	-	CSADGYTF	TGCAGTGCGGATGGCTACACCTTC
TRBV19	-	TRBJ1-5	TRBD1	CASSIYPGGLDQPQHF	TGTGCCAGTAGTATATACCCAGGGGGCCTAGATCAGCCCCAGCATTTT
TRBV12-3/TRBV12-4	-	TRBJ1-1	-	CASSATSSNTEAFF	TGTGCCAGCAGTGCCACCTCCTCGAACACTGAAGCTTTCTTT
TRBV27	-	TRBJ1-1	-	CASSFKGLNTEAFF	TGTGCCAGCAGTTTCAAGGGCTTGAACACTGAAGCTTTCTTT
TRBV7-8	-	TRBJ2-5	-	CASSSGSRLGARETQYF	TGTGCCAGCAGCTCGGGGTCCAGGCTGGGGGCTCGGGAGACCCAGTACTTC
TRBV5-1	-	TRBJ1-1	-	CASSLTGLMNTEAFF	TGCGCCAGCAGCTTGACAGGGCTTATGAACACTGAAGCTTTCTTT
TRBV7-2	few	TRBJ2-5	TRBD1	CASSPQGGGPKTQYF	TGTGCCAGCAGCCCACAGGGGGGTGGGCCTAAGACCCAGTACTTC
TRBV6-1	-	TRBJ2-5	TRBD2	CASSERQRGPGRETQYF	TGTGCCAGCAGTGAACGCCAGCGGGGACCCGGCAGGGAGACCCAGTACTTC
TRBV20-1	few	TRBJ2-1	-	CSARGIARDYNEQFF	TGCAGTGCTAGAGGGATCGCCCGGGACTACAATGAGCAGTTCTTC
TRBV11-2	few	TRBJ2-1	TRBD2	CASSLVLAGDGYNEQFF	TGTGCCAGCAGCTTAGTTCTAGCGGGAGATGGGTACAATGAGCAGTTCTTC
TRBV10-2	-	TRBJ2-1	-	CASRYPDGLNSYNEQFF	TGCGCCAGCAGGTACCCAGACGGGTTGAACTCCTACAATGAGCAGTTCTTC
TRBV28	-	TRBJ2-7	-	CASTQSGLYEQYF	TGTGCCAGCACCCAGTCGGGGCTCTACGAGCAGTACTTC
TRBV6-1	-	TRBJ2-3	-	CAISGLDTYSTDTQYF	TGTGCCATTTCGGGCCTCGACACTTATTCCACAGATACGCAGTATTTT
TRBV5-1	-	TRBJ1-4	TRBD1	CASSLGQGTEKLFF	TGCGCCAGCAGCCTCGGACAGGGGACTGAAAAACTGTTTTTT
TRBV30	few	TRBJ2-2	TRBD1	CAWTGGNTGELFF	TGTGCCTGGACAGGGGGCAACACCGGGGAGCTGTTTTTT
TRBV3-1	-	TRBJ1-2	-	CASSQVKGRGGYTF	TGTGCCAGCAGCCAAGTCAAGGGCCGAGGGGGCTACACCTTC
TRBV28	-	TRBJ1-5	TRBD1	CASSRQGDHQPRHF	TGTGCCAGCAGTCGACAGGGAGACCATCAGCCCCGGCATTTT
TRBV20-1	-	TRBJ2-1	-	CSARAKRAYTNEQFF	TGCAGTGCTAGGGCTAAGAGGGCCTACACGAATGAGCAGTTCTTC
TRBV7-8	-	TRBJ2-2	-	CASSFGWGADTGELFF	TGTGCCAGCAGCTTTGGTTGGGGGGCCGACACCGGGGAGCTGTTTTTT
TRBV4-1	few	TRBJ2-7	-	CASSHEPRDNLTYEQYF	TGCGCCAGCAGCCATGAACCCCGGGACAATCTAACCTACGAGCAGTACTTC
TRBV12-3/TRBV12-4	few	TRBJ2-7	-	CASSSNPLGSYEQYF	TGTGCCAGCAGTTCGAACCCACTAGGTTCCTACGAGCAGTACTTC